Below, one T cell receptor beta chain is given with its context. Its matching antigen is unknown. These data are taken from a study of early T cells in non-severe SARS-CoV-2 infection. Overall study: Unsorted whole-blood RNA was sequenced in bulk, leaving chains unpaired. Study findings and constraints: Comparison of clonotypes with VDJdb favored anti-spike CD8 responses while missing private and CD4 specificities.

MiXCR, applied by TCRdb to the 5' RACE reads, yields one record per CDR3 protein. The table records tens of thousands of distinct CDR3 sequences, around 20% of them present only once. CDR1 is SQVTM and CDR2 is ANQGSEA in the germline V gene. V was trimmed by 3 bases and J by 0 bases, leaving 6 bases between them. This CDR3 comprises 12 residues. The V call is TRBV29-1, the J call TRBJ2-7; no firm D call. This clonotype originated in an adult who was a healthcare worker with PCR-confirmed SARS-CoV-2 infection or an uninfected control (not recorded which). Material: whole blood, obtained at baseline. The CDR3 DNA sequence: TGCAGCGTTGAGGAGAGCTCCTACGAGCAGTACTTC. Encoded protein: CSVEESSYEQYF.